This T cell receptor beta chain is from a study of early stage breast cancer tumors. The method was immunoSEQ multiplex PCR; TCRdb's version includes in-frame clones alone and lacks a portion of them. This sample yields over 5,000 clones, of which 70% are seen a single time; 15% to 18% belongs to the top ten. CDR1 LGHNA and CDR2 YNFKEQ come from the germline V gene. The CDR3 length is 16 residues. J gave up 0 bases and V 0 bases, and 4 bases lay outside the gene matches. The sample was breast tumor tissue. The clonotype originates from a person aged 60 to 70 with breast cancer. This sequence joins TRBV4-2 and TRBJ1-1; TRBD1 matches 7 bases. This CDR3 is CASSQDVGTVNTEAFF. In nucleotides, the CDR3 is TGTGCCAGCAGCCAAGATGTTGGGACAGTGAACACTGAAGCTTTCTTT.